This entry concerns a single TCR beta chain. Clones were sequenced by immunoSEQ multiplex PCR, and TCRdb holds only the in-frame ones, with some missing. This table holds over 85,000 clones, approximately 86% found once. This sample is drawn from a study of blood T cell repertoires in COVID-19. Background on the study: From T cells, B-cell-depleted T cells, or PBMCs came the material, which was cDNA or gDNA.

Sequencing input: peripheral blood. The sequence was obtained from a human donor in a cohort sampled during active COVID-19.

The CDR3 reads CATSRGGKTEAFF. CDR3 bases: TGTGCCACCAGCAGAGGAGGGAAGACCGAAGCTTTCTTT. The rearrangement uses TRBV15 and TRBJ1-1; D remains ambiguous. The CDR3 consists of 13 residues. CDR1 and CDR2 (germline): LNHNV, YYDKDF (reference sequence). V was shortened by 1 base and J by 8 bases, with 11 bases between the two germline ends.